These 27 T cell receptor beta chains were all obtained from the same sample, sequenced in a study of cytomegalovirus exposure and HLA in healthy donors. 13 Jbeta primers and 60 Vbeta primers were used for the PCR. Data came from immunoSEQ multiplex PCR; TCRdb stores just in-frame clones and leaves some out. The repertoire includes 150,000 to 200,000 clones, roughly three quarters of them detected once, and 1.6% sits in the top ten. The material sequenced was PBMCs. These receptors came from a woman aged 45-65 years in good health and CMV-seronegative.

This clone occurred once. The chain uses TRBV19 and TRBJ1-5; D gene uncertain. V was cut by 4 bases and J by 4 bases, with 11 bases left in between. Per germline, CDR1 LNHDA and CDR2 SQIVND (reference sequence). This CDR3 is built from 14 residues. This CDR3 is CASSSQVWNQPQHF. The DNA of the CDR3 is TGTGCCAGTAGTAGCCAGGTCTGGAATCAGCCCCAGCATTTT.

The chain combines TRBV9 with TRBJ2-5; TRBD1 aligns across 8 bases. CDR1 and CDR2 (germline): SGDLS, YYNGEE. The CDR3 contains 15 residues. The junction had 8 bases not matched to a gene; V was cut back by 2 bases and J by 5 bases. For the CDR3, the DNA is TGTGCCAGCAGCGTTTCCAGGGGGCCGAGGGAGACCCAGTACTTC. It is translated as CASSVSRGPRETQYF.

The rearrangement joins TRBV29-1 to TRBJ1-2; no definite D call. Germline CDR1 SQVTM, CDR2 ANQGSEA. Trimming removed 3 bases from V and 4 bases from J, with 6 bases in between. The CDR3 runs 11 residues. The CDR3 reads CSVDKSYGYTF. CDR3 coding DNA: TGCAGCGTTGATAAGAGCTATGGCTACACCTTC.

J is TRBJ1-2 and V is TRBV19; 7 bases match TRBD1. Per the germline V gene, CDR1 is LNHDA and CDR2 is SQIVND (reference sequence). The junction had 9 bases not matched to a gene; V was cut back by 3 bases and J by 8 bases. The CDR3 spans 14 residues. The CDR3 spells CASSIKGGGYGYTF. Written as DNA, the CDR3 is TGTGCCAGTAGTATTAAAGGGGGCGGCTACGGCTACACCTTC.

The gene calls are TRBV19 and TRBJ1-5, with a weak D call TRBD1 (5 bases). The CDR3 runs to 16 residues. CDR1 is LNHDA and CDR2 is SQIVND in the germline V gene (reference sequence). V lost 7 bases, J lost 2 bases, and 18 bases lay in between. CDR3 sequence (DNA): TGTGCCAGTATTGGGAGGGGCGGGGAGGGCAATCAGCCCCAGCATTTT. Translating gives CASIGRGGEGNQPQHF.

The rearrangement links TRBV7-9 to TRBJ1-1; D call uncertain. Trimming took off 2 bases at V and 1 base at J, with 5 bases between the two ends. Germline V lookup: CDR1 SEHNR, CDR2 FQNEAQ (reference sequence). The CDR3 covers 13 residues. The CDR3 loop is CASSLLSNTEAFF. CDR3 sequence (DNA): TGTGCCAGCAGCTTACTGTCGAACACTGAAGCTTTCTTT.

V usage is TRBV7-9 and J usage is TRBJ1-1, with TRBD1 matching 8 bases. The V gene's germline CDR1 is SEHNR and CDR2 FQNEAQ (reference sequence). This CDR3 comprises 17 residues. Unmatched junction bases numbered 14, after V lost 4 bases and J lost 4 bases. The CDR3 sequence: CASSSREGQGKGTEAFF. The CDR3 nucleotides are TGTGCCAGCAGCTCTAGAGAAGGACAGGGTAAGGGCACTGAAGCTTTCTTT.

V is TRBV9 and J is TRBJ2-5; 9 positions agree with TRBD1. This CDR3 contains 14 residues. Germline V gene sequence: CDR1 SGDLS, CDR2 YYNGEE. With V trimmed by 3 bases and J by 5 bases, 5 bases remained unmatched. The CDR3 DNA reads as TGTGCCAGCAGCGCCGGGACAGGGCTGGAGACCCAGTACTTC. Translation: CASSAGTGLETQYF. The full variable domain, in which reference TRBV9 and TRBJ2-5 provide the parts outside the CDR3, is DSGVTQTPKHLITATGQRVTLRCSPRSGDLSVYWYQQSLDQGLQFLIQYYNGEERAKGNILERFSAQQFPDLHSELNLSSLELGDSALYFCASSAGTGLETQYFGPGTRLLVL.

The CDR3 reads CASSPEVAGYEQYF. The CDR3 DNA is TGTGCCAGCTCACCCGAGGTGGCGGGCTACGAGCAGTACTTC. The rearrangement joins TRBV18 to TRBJ2-7; weak D call: TRBD2 (5 bases). V dropped 3 bases and J dropped 3 bases, with 12 bases sitting between them. Germline-derived CDR1 and CDR2 are KGHSH and LQKENI. The CDR3 has 14 amino acids.

There are many counts of this clone. The gene calls are TRBV5-1 and TRBJ1-1; 7 nucleotides align to TRBD1. The ends lost 4 bases at V and 4 bases at J; junction bases unmatched: 7. The CDR3 is 14 amino acids. CDR1 is SGHRS, CDR2 YFSETQ, per germline. CDR3 amino acids: CASSIRQGPTEAFF. The CDR3 nucleotides read TGCGCCAGCAGCATTAGACAGGGACCCACTGAAGCTTTCTTT. The complete variable domain, with remaining parts taken from reference TRBV5-1 and TRBJ1-1, reads KAGVTQTPRYLIKTRGQQVTLSCSPISGHRSVSWYQQTPGQGLQFLFEYFSETQRNKGNFPGRFSGRQFSNSRSEMNVSTLELGDSALYLCASSIRQGPTEAFFGQGTRLTVV.

V is TRBV6-5 and J is TRBJ1-1; 11 nucleotides match TRBD1. The CDR3 is 16 residues long. V lost 2 bases and J lost 2; bases outside the gene matches: 4. Germline V gene sequence: CDR1 MNHEY, CDR2 SVGAGI. The CDR3 reads CASSYLRTGGNTEAFF. The DNA of the CDR3 is TGTGCCAGCAGTTACCTTCGGACAGGGGGCAACACTGAAGCTTTCTTT.

V usage is TRBV2 and J usage is TRBJ2-5, with 11 bases lining up with TRBD2. The germline gives CDR1 SNHLY, CDR2 FYNNEI. V lost 8 bases, J lost 8 bases, and 10 bases stayed unmatched. The CDR3 consists of 14 residues. The CDR3 DNA follows: TGTGCCAGCGACGTGACTAGCGGGGTGGGAACCCAGTACTTC. Its protein product is CASDVTSGVGTQYF.

In DNA form, the CDR3 reads TGTGCCAGCAGCTTAGATCCAGGGGGCACTACTGAAGCTTTCTTT. It codes for CASSLDPGGTTEAFF. The rearrangement links TRBV7-2 to TRBJ1-1; TRBD1 matches at 8 bases. This CDR3 has 15 amino acids. After removal of 1 base from V and 5 bases from J, the junction contained 6 bases not matched to a gene. Per germline, CDR1 SGHTA and CDR2 FQGNSA.

This chain uses TRBV29-1 with TRBJ1-2; tentative D call: TRBD1 (6 bases). There are 13 residues in the CDR3. Germline CDR1 is SQVTM and CDR2 is ANQGSEA. Trimming cost V 4 bases and J 8 bases, with 17 bases left between them. CDR3 in amino acids: CSVVGTTFIGYTF. The CDR3 bases are TGCAGCGTTGTAGGGACAACTTTTATAGGCTACACCTTC.

CDR3 sequence: CASSMGSSGANVLTF. The CDR3 bases are TGTGCCAGCTCAATGGGCAGCTCTGGGGCCAACGTCCTGACTTTC. This sequence joins TRBV18 and TRBJ2-6; D is uncertain. This CDR3 has 15 amino acids. Germline CDR1 is KGHSH and CDR2 is LQKENI. V lost 5 bases and J lost 0, with 8 bases in between. Supplemented by reference TRBV18 and TRBJ2-6, the full variable domain reads NAGVMQNPRHLVRRRGQEARLRCSPMKGHSHVYWYRQLPEEGLKFMVYLQKENIIDESGMPKERFSAEFPKEGPSILRIQQVVRGDSAAYFCASSMGSSGANVLTFGAGSRLTVL.

The rearrangement uses TRBV5-5 and TRBJ1-5, with D uncertain. CDR1 is SGHKS, CDR2 YYEKEE, per germline (reference sequence). The CDR3 consists of 15 residues. Trimming took off 5 bases at V and 2 bases at J, with 14 bases between the two ends. The chain's CDR3 is CASRSRGEGNQPQHF. CDR3 in DNA: TGTGCCAGCAGGTCGCGGGGTGAGGGCAATCAGCCCCAGCATTTT.

A single count supports this clone. This chain links TRBV27 with TRBJ1-2; 9 bases align to TRBD1. This CDR3 region has 14 residues. V shed 2 bases and J 8 bases; nucleotides not matched to a gene: 6. From germline, CDR1 is MNHEY and CDR2 SMNVEV (reference sequence). CDR3 sequence: CASSLTGGVGGYTF. The CDR3 DNA is TGTGCCAGCAGTTTAACAGGGGGCGTGGGCGGCTACACCTTC.

The chain has TRBV7-2 and TRBJ2-7; weak D call: TRBD2 (7 bases). This CDR3 region has 17 residues. Germline V CDR1 and CDR2: SGHTA, FQGNSA. The V end lost 1 base, the J end lost 5 bases, and 21 bases lay between the germline ends. The DNA of the CDR3 is TGTGCCAGCAGCTTAGGTGGACGGCCGGGGGGCCGGAACGAGCAGTACTTC. Its translation is CASSLGGRPGGRNEQYF.

The gene calls are TRBV28 and TRBJ2-5, with 8 bases that match TRBD1. Trimming took 6 bases from V and 1 from J; bases not matched to a gene: 7. From germline, CDR1 is MDHEN and CDR2 SYDVKM. This CDR3 is 15 amino acids long. In nucleotides, the CDR3 is TGTGCCAGCAGCACTCGGACAGGGACCCAAGAGACCCAGTACTTC. As protein: CASSTRTGTQETQYF. Combining the CDR3 with reference TRBV28 and TRBJ2-5 gives the whole variable domain DVKVTQSSRYLVKRTGEKVFLECVQDMDHENMFWYRQDPGLGLRLIYFSYDVKMKEKGDIPEGYSVSREKKERFSLILESASTNQTSMYLCASSTRTGTQETQYFGPGTRLLVL.

The chain employs TRBV19 and TRBJ2-3, with D perhaps TRBD2 (6 bases). This CDR3 has 13 amino acids. CDR1 LNHDA and CDR2 SQIVND come from the germline V gene (reference sequence). The germline V and J ends were trimmed by 2 bases and 5 bases, with 8 bases remaining between them. The DNA of the CDR3 is TGTGCCAGTAGTATAAGAGCGGGAGATACGCAGTATTTT. Protein sequence: CASSIRAGDTQYF.

The gene calls are TRBV2 and TRBJ2-5; no reliable D call. The CDR3 loop spans 15 amino acids. The germline V gene has CDR1 SNHLY and CDR2 FYNNEI. The germline V and J ends were trimmed by 7 bases and 4 bases, with 19 bases remaining between them. The CDR3 DNA is TGTGCCAGCACGTCGCGCAGCGATAGTCTAGAGACCCAGTACTTC. Amino acid sequence: CASTSRSDSLETQYF.

J is TRBJ1-5 and V is TRBV19, with 7 bases aligning to TRBD1. There are 21 residues in the CDR3. With 4 bases clipped from V and 0 bases from J, the junction kept 21 bases outside the gene matches. In germline, CDR1 is LNHDA, CDR2 SQIVND (reference sequence). CDR3 protein: CASSTRTGAPGGIYSNQPQHF. In DNA form, the CDR3 reads TGTGCCAGTAGTACCAGAACAGGGGCACCGGGCGGCATATATAGCAATCAGCCCCAGCATTTT.

CDR3 nucleotide sequence: TGTGCCAGCAGCCCAGTCGGGAGGGGCACAGATACGCAGTATTTT. Amino acids: CASSPVGRGTDTQYF. The chain carries TRBV7-2 and TRBJ2-3, with 8 bases aligning to TRBD2. Unmatched junction bases numbered 5, after V lost 5 bases and J lost 1 base. Germline values: CDR1 SGHTA, CDR2 FQGNSA. The CDR3 runs 15 residues.

The rearrangement joins TRBV6-5 to TRBJ2-2; 7 nucleotides line up with TRBD1. The CDR3 is 15 residues long. Looked up from germline, CDR1 is MNHEY and CDR2 is SVGAGI. The junction had 7 bases not matched to a gene; V was cut back by 4 bases and J by 5 bases. The CDR3 loop reads CASSSPPGGTGELFF. In DNA form, the CDR3 reads TGTGCCAGCAGTTCCCCCCCAGGGGGTACCGGGGAGCTGTTTTTT.

This sequence joins TRBV25-1 and TRBJ2-1, with 8 bases that match TRBD2. Trimming at V came to 2 bases and at J to 3 bases, leaving 9 bases not matched to a gene. The CDR3 runs to 17 residues. Germline V gene data show CDR1 as MGHDK and CDR2 as SYGVNS. CDR3 region: CASSERGGFGFYNEQFF. CDR3 DNA: TGTGCCAGCAGTGAACGGGGGGGGTTTGGGTTCTACAATGAGCAGTTCTTC. Full variable domain (rest looked up from reference TRBV25-1 and TRBJ2-1): EADIYQTPRYLVIGTGKKITLECSQTMGHDKMYWYQQDPGMELHLIHYSYGVNSTEKGDLSSESTVSRIRTEHFPLTLESARPSHTSQYLCASSERGGFGFYNEQFFGPGTRLTVL.

The chain is built from TRBV11-2 and TRBJ2-2; D is perhaps TRBD1 (6 bases). Germline assignment: CDR1 SGHAT and CDR2 FQNNGV. Between the trimmed V and J ends, which lost 4 bases and 5 bases, there was a span of 11 bases. The CDR3 contains 14 residues. In nucleotides, the CDR3 is TGTGCCAGCAGCTCGCAGGGGAGAACCGGGGAGCTGTTTTTT. Residues: CASSSQGRTGELFF.

The chain uses TRBV18 and TRBJ2-4; 10 nucleotides agree with TRBD1. The CDR3 consists of 15 residues. Trimming removed 4 bases from V and 2 bases from J; junction bases left unmatched: 2. The germline CDR1 and CDR2 sequences are KGHSH and LQKENI. CDR3 coding DNA: TGTGCCAGCTCACGACAGGGGGCGACCAAAAACATTCAGTACTTC. Protein product: CASSRQGATKNIQYF.